This section outlines one T cell receptor (beta chain) sequence together with its context. This clonotype was recorded at least ten times. Its target antigen remains unknown. One base away there is no much larger clone; base qualities are not given. The study was a case-control design nested within a healthcare worker cohort in London, UK, with weekly nasopharyngeal swab PCR tests and blood sampling. Healthcare workers were enrolled in the week of the UK lockdown, from 23 to 31 March 2020, and were followed every week for up to roughly 16 weeks. The method behind the library was 5' RACE. The instrument given in TCRdb is NextSeq 500. To correct for sequencing error and PCR bias, the TCR library protocol tagged individual cDNA molecules with unique molecular identifiers. Both TCR alpha and beta chains were sequenced, and tight co-correlation was observed between alpha and beta sequence abundances in each sample. On the study's bioinformatics: Decombinator V4 was used to annotate TCR sequences for V gene, J gene and CDR3. Expanded TCRs were defined as changing significantly between any two time points under a Poisson model with p below 0.0001. TCR abundances were normalised to the total number of TCRs sequenced in each sample and reported as counts per million. MAIT TCRs were defined by TRAV1-2 paired with TRAJ12, TRAJ20 or TRAJ33, and iNKT TCRs by TRAV10 paired with TRAJ18. A search of VDJdb, accessed on 1 November 2021, was run for TCRs annotated to CMV, EBV and SARS-CoV-2, with TCRs annotated for multiple antigens excluded. TCRdb reprocessing: public reads trimmed at Q25 with fastp, clones called with MiXCR, in-frame beta chains kept. Identical CDR3 proteins give one entry, which carries the most common genes and DNA. The V and J calls and clone size are TCRdb's, not the authors'. This sample gives approximately 77,000 distinct CDR3 sequences in total; 5% of them show up just once. Of the sample, under 8% falls within the top ten clones.

This sample was included in a study of early T cells in non-severe SARS-CoV-2 infection (dated by TCRdb to about 2021). About the study as a whole: TCR sequencing used bulk RNA from unsorted whole blood, so alpha and beta chains could not be paired.

From the cysteine up to the phenylalanine, the CDR3 has a length of 14 residues. The sequence is cut down to CDR3 DNA, 42 bases in frame from base 1. The germline V gene supplies CDR1 SGHTA and CDR2 FQGNSA. Deletion took 4 bases off V and 2 bases off J, with a span of 9 bases between the germline ends. What the study reported, not specific to this receptor: VDJdb matching was skewed toward anti-spike CD8 responses, so virus-specific expansions were likely underestimated and private and CD4 specificities were missed.

The sequence was collected from an adult who was a healthcare worker with PCR-confirmed SARS-CoV-2 infection or an uninfected control (not recorded which). The chain was built from TRBV7-2 and TRBJ2-1, with the D segment identity uncertain. This material consisted of whole blood, taken at baseline. Here the CDR3 is given as CASSSRSPYNEQFF. The DNA reads TGTGCCAGCAGCTCACGTAGTCCCTACAATGAGCAGTTCTTC.